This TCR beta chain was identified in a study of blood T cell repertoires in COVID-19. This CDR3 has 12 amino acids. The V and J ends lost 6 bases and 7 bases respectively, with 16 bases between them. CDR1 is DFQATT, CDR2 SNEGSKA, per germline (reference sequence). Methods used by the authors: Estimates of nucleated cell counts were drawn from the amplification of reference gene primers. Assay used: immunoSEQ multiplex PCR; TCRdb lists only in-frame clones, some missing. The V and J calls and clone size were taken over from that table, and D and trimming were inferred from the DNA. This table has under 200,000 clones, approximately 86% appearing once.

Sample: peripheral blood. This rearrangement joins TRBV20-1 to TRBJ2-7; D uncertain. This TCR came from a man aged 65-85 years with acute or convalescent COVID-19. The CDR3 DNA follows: TGCAGTGCCAGTTCCACCTTCGGGGAGCAGTACTTC. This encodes CSASSTFGEQYF.